This T cell receptor (beta chain) appears in the sequencing data of a study of regulatory T cells in long-lasting Graves disease. Study-wide results and limits: Limited samples may have lowered accuracy.

Arm-PCR of CDR3 regions and iRepertoire HTBI primers were used to build TCR beta libraries. TCRdb independently ran MiXCR on the multiplex PCR reads; one entry per CDR3 protein. Of about 350,000 distinct CDR3 sequences listed, roughly a sixth were seen once; the top ten hold 25% to 30%. The time point was: newly diagnosed GD, antithyroid drugs for less than 3 months. PBMCs provided the RNA from which the TCR library was made. CDR3 size: 16 residues. Germline V gene sequence: CDR1 LGHDT, CDR2 YNNKEL (reference sequence). This clonotype was counted ten times or more. What it recognizes is unknown. An end of the junction differs from the germline gene, which may be a read error. The same data also contributed to another study, on T cells in Graves' hyperthyroidism and ophthalmopathy. That study reports: Over 18 months, lack of ophthalmopathy progression marked Graves' hyperthyroidism as stable. First-round RT-PCR with HTBI primers amplified the TCR CDR3 region.

Sequenced here: peripheral blood mononuclear cells (PBMCs), sampled at new diagnosis, from a patient treated with antithyroid drugs. The V gene is TRBV3-1, the J gene TRBJ2-3; D might be TRBD1 (5 bases). This clonotype was obtained from a man in his forties with Graves disease. CDR3 nucleotide sequence: TGTGGCAGCAGCCAAGACCCTTCCAGCAGGGCAGATACGCAGTATTTT. It specifies CGSSQDPSSRADTQYF.